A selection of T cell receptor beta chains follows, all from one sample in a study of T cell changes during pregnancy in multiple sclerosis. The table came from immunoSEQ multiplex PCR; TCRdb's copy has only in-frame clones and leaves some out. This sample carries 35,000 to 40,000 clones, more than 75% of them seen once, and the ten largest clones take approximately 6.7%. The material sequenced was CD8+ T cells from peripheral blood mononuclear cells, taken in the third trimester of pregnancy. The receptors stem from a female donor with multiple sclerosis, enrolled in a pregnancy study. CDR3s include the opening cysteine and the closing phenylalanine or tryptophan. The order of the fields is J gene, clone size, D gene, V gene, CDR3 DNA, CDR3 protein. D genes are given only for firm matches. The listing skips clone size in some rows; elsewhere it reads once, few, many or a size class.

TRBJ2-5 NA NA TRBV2 TGTGCCAGTAACTCTGAAGGGGAAGAGACCCAGTACTTC CASNSEGEETQYF
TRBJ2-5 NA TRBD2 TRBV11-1 TGTGCCAGCAGCATGGGACTAGCGGATCAAGAGACCCAGTACTTC CASSMGLADQETQYF
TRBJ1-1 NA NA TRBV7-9 TGTGCCAGCAGCTCCTCCGGTTACACTGAAGCTTTCTTT CASSSSGYTEAFF
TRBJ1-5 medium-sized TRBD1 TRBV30 TGTGCCTGGAGTGTACCTGGACAGGGAATGATCAATCAGCCCCAGCATTTT CAWSVPGQGMINQPQHF
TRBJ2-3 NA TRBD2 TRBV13 TGTGCCAGCAGCTTTGTGGTAGCGGGGGGCGTAGATACGCAGTATTTT CASSFVVAGGVDTQYF
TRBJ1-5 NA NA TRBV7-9 TGTGCCAGCAGCTTAGGGGAGCGCAATCAGCCCCAGCATTTT CASSLGERNQPQHF
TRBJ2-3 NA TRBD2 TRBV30 TGTGCCTGGAGTTCGGGGGGGGAAGCAGATACGCAGTATTTT CAWSSGGEADTQYF
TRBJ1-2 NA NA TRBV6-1 TGTGCCAGCAGTGAAGCCATAGTCGCAGCGCCCTATGGCTACACCTTC CASSEAIVAAPYGYTF
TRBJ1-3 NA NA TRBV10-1 TGCGCCAGCAGTCTCGACAGACAGGCAAGTCCTGGAAACACCATATATTTT CASSLDRQASPGNTIYF
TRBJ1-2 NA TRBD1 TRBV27 TGTGCCAGCAGTTCCCCCGGGACAGGGGATGGCTACACCTTC CASSSPGTGDGYTF
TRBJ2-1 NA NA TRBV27 TGTGCCAGCAGTTTAATATCACCGGGTGAGCAGTTCTTC CASSLISPGEQFF
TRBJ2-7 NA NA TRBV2 TGTGCCAGCAGCCGATTGGAGGGCACCCACGAGCAGTACTTC CASSRLEGTHEQYF
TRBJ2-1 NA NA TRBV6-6 TGTGCCAGCAGGCGGCGGGACCCCGGTCGTGAGCAGTTCTTC CASRRRDPGREQFF
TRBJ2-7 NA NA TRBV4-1 TGCGCCAGCAGTCACGACGCGCGGGGCTCCTACGAGCAGTACTTC CASSHDARGSYEQYF
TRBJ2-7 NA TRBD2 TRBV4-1 TGCGCCAGCAGCCAGCGACTAGCGGGGTACTACGAGCAGTACTTC CASSQRLAGYYEQYF
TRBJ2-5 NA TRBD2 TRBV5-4 TGTGCCAGCAGCGCGGGACTAGAGGGGATCGGGGAGACCCAGTACTTC CASSAGLEGIGETQYF
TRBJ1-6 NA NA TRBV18 TGTGCCAGCTCACCCTCCGGGGACAATCGATATTCACCCCTCCACTTT CASSPSGDNRYSPLHF
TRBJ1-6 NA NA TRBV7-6 TGTGCCAGCAGCTTAGAGCCAGGCCCGGGGGTTCCCCTCCACTTT CASSLEPGPGVPLHF
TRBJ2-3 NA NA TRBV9 TGTGCCAGCAGCCTTGGCACAGATACGCAGTATTTT CASSLGTDTQYF
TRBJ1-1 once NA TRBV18 TGTGCCAGCTCCCAATCAACAGGGAGCACTGAAGCTTTCTTT CASSQSTGSTEAFF
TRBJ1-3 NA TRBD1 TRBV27 TGTGCCAGCAGCTCCCTCCCAGGGGGAGTCGGCGGCCAGGACGACACCATATATTTT CASSSLPGGVGGQDDTIYF
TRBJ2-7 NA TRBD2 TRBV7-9 TGTGCCAGCAGCCAACTAGCGGGGGAGGCCTACGAGCAGTACTTC CASSQLAGEAYEQYF
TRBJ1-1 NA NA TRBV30 TGTGCCTGGAGTGTGGGCCCGAACACTGAAGCTTTCTTT CAWSVGPNTEAFF
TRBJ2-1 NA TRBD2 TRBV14 TGTGCCAGCAGTCGGACTAGCGGGGGGTCCTACAATGAGCAGTTCTTC CASSRTSGGSYNEQFF
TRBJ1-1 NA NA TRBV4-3 TGCGCCAGCAGCCTCGGGGGGGCTTACACTGAAGCTTTCTTT CASSLGGAYTEAFF
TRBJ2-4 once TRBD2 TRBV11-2 TGTGCCAGCAGCTTAGATGGGACTAGCCTGTACTTC CASSLDGTSLYF
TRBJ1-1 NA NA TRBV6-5 TGTGCCAGCAGTTACCGGAGGCTCCGAGCGGACACTGAAGCTTTCTTT CASSYRRLRADTEAFF
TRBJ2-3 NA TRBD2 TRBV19 TGTGCCAGTAGTCCAGGGACTAGCGGGGCAGATACGCAGTATTTT CASSPGTSGADTQYF
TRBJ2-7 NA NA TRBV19 TGTGCCAGTAGTATTGGACACACCTACGAGCAGTACTTC CASSIGHTYEQYF
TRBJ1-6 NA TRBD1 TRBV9 TGTGCCAGCAGCGCACAGGGACAGAATTCACCCCTCCACTTT CASSAQGQNSPLHF
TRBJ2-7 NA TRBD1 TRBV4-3 TGCGCCAGCAGCCAACAATGGACAGGGGAAGACTACCACGAGCAGTACTTC CASSQQWTGEDYHEQYF
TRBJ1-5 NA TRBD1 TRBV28 TGTGCCAGCAGTCTTGACAGGGGCCTCTACAATCAGCCCCAGCATTTT CASSLDRGLYNQPQHF
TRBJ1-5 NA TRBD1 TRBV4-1 TGCGCCAGCAGCCTCGCAGGGGGACACAATCAGCCCCAGCATTTT CASSLAGGHNQPQHF
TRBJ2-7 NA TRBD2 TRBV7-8 TGTGCCAGCAGCTTGGGGCGGGGGAGCTACGAGCAGTACTTC CASSLGRGSYEQYF